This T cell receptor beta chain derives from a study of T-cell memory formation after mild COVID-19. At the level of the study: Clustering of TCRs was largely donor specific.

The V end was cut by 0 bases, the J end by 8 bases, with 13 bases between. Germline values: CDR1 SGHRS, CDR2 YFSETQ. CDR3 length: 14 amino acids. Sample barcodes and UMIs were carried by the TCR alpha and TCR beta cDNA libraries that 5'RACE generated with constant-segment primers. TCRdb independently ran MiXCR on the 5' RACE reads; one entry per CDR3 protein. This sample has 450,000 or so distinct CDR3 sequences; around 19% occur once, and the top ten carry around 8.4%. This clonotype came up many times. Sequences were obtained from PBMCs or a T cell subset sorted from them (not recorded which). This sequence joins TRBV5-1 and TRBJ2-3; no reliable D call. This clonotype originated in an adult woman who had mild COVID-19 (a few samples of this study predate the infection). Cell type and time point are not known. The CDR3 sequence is CASSLDDPRATQYF. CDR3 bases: TGCGCCAGCAGCTTGGACGACCCGCGCGCTACGCAGTATTTT.